These 26 T cell receptor beta chains were all obtained from the same sample, sequenced in a study of glioma-infiltrating T cells. The iRepertoire nested amplicon-rescue multiplex PCR amplified TCR alpha and beta CDR3s from RNA. TCRdb analysed the multiplex PCR reads with MiXCR anew, one entry per CDR3 protein. Of 150,000 to 200,000 distinct CDR3 sequences in the sample, about 40% were seen once. Sequenced input: glioma tissue, nonneoplastic brain tissue, or PBMCs (not recorded which). All receptors derive from a human donor with low-grade glioma or glioblastoma, undergoing nonglioma brain surgery, or in good health (not recorded which).

Ten or more counts support this clonotype. The V and J genes are TRBV2 and TRBJ2-3; TRBD1 aligns across 7 bases. There are 14 residues in the CDR3. Germline loops: CDR1 SNHLY, CDR2 FYNNEI. V dropped 5 bases and J dropped 2; count of bases not matched to a gene: 4. CDR3 region: CASSPDRFTDTQYF. The CDR3 DNA is TGTGCCAGCAGTCCGGACAGGTTCACAGATACGCAGTATTTT.

In the case of this clonotype: With a much larger clone just one base away, this may be a read error. The chain joins TRBV24-1 to TRBJ2-1; tentatively, D is TRBD2 (5 bases). The last part of the DNA fits TRBJ2-5 better; the J call may be wrong. CDR1 is KGHDR, CDR2 SFDVKD, per germline. The CDR3 consists of 12 residues. Here the CDR3 reads CATGSPAENQYF. CDR3 sequence (DNA): TGTGCCACGGGGAGTCCCGCAGAGAACCAGTACTTC.

To note about this clonotype: At one boundary the junction diverges from the germline segment, which might be a read error. The rearrangement links TRBV20-1 to TRBJ2-7, with D possibly being TRBD2 (6 bases). CDR1 is DFQATT and CDR2 is SNEGSKA in the germline V gene (reference sequence). CDR3 size: 15 residues. The chain's CDR3 is CSASRLATSSYGQYF. CDR3 nucleotides: TGCAGTGCTAGCCGCCTAGCGACAAGCTCCTACGGGCAGTACTTC.

The CDR3 sequence is CASSPSGRGVGELFF. DNA of the CDR3: TGTGCCAGTAGTCCCAGCGGGAGAGGCGTCGGGGAGCTGTTTTTT. This chain uses TRBV7-2 with TRBJ2-2; 8 bases fit TRBD2. The J segment lost 7 bases and the V segment lost 9 bases, leaving 13 bases of the junction unmatched. Germline V gives CDR1 SGHTA, CDR2 FQGNSA. This CDR3 is built from 15 residues. Complete variable domain (other parts from reference TRBV7-2 and TRBJ2-2): GAGVSQSPSNKVTEKGKDVELRCDPISGHTALYWYRQSLGQGLEFLIYFQGNSAPDKSGLPSDRFSAERTGGSVSTLTIQRTQQEDSAVYLCASSPSGRGVGELFFGEGSRLTVL.

This clonotype was observed at least ten times. The chain recombines TRBV27 with TRBJ2-7; the match to TRBD2 covers 8 bases. The CDR3 runs 17 residues. The V gene end was trimmed by 2 bases and the J gene end by 2 bases; junction bases not matched to a gene: 11. Germline CDR1 is MNHEY and CDR2 is SMNVEV (reference sequence). CDR3 region: CASSLSAVRREAYEQYF. CDR3 sequence (DNA): TGTGCCAGCAGTTTAAGTGCGGTTCGGCGGGAGGCCTACGAGCAGTACTTC.

Worth noting for this clonotype: A much larger clone is a single base away; this may be a read error. The chain uses TRBV25-1 and TRBJ1-3; D is uncertain. Germline V lookup: CDR1 MGHDK, CDR2 SYGVNS. With 5 bases removed from V and 1 base from J, the gap between germline ends came to 15 bases. The CDR3 extends over 16 amino acids. The CDR3 sequence: CASSLAGTKSGNTIYF. CDR3 DNA: TGTGCCAGCAGTTTAGCGGGAACCAAGTCTGGAAACACCATATATTTT.

The sample holds many counts of this clonotype. The chain uses TRBV2 and TRBJ2-3; TRBD2 matches 10 bases. This CDR3 has 13 amino acids. Germline CDR1 reads SNHLY; CDR2 reads FYNNEI. V was pared by 8 bases and J by 6 bases, with 5 bases of the junction left unmatched. CDR3 coding DNA: TGTGCCAGCCGGCTAGCGGGAGCGGATACGCAGTATTTT. This translates into CASRLAGADTQYF.

V usage is TRBV29-1 and J usage is TRBJ2-5, with TRBD2 matching 9 bases. Germline CDR1 SQVTM, CDR2 ANQGSEA. This CDR3 has 15 residues. V lost 2 bases and J lost 4; bases outside the gene matches: 8. This chain's CDR3 is CSVEISGSGTETQYF. In DNA, the CDR3 is TGCAGCGTTGAAATTAGCGGGAGTGGGACAGAGACCCAGTACTTC.

This clonotype was found many times. The J gene is TRBJ1-6, the V gene TRBV4-1; D gene unclear. With 3 bases removed from V and 14 bases from J, the gap between germline ends came to 20 bases. There are 15 residues in the CDR3. Germline V gene sequence: CDR1 MGHRA, CDR2 YSYEKL. The CDR3, as DNA: TGCGCCAGCAGCCACAACACCGGGTCGCTTACAGCCCTCCACTTT. Its translation is CASSHNTGSLTALHF.

This clonotype was observed many times. The chain combines TRBV28 with TRBJ1-5; 7 bases align to TRBD1. There are 16 residues in the CDR3. Germline trimming cut 4 bases from V and 6 bases from J; bases unmatched to any gene: 12. CDR1 is MDHEN and CDR2 is SYDVKM in the germline V gene. The CDR3: CASSSPTGILSQPQHF. The CDR3 region has the DNA TGTGCCAGCAGTTCGCCGACAGGGATTTTATCTCAGCCCCAGCATTTT.

This clonotype appeared many times. The chain has TRBV28 and TRBJ2-7, with D possibly called TRBD1 or TRBD2 (5 bases each). The germline V gene has CDR1 MDHEN and CDR2 SYDVKM. This CDR3 has 13 amino acids. Trimming removed 2 bases from V and 2 bases from J, with 7 bases in between. The CDR3 DNA reads TGTGCCAGCAGTTTAGGGGGTCCCTACGAGCAGTACTTC. It yields the protein CASSLGGPYEQYF.

Turning to this clonotype: Being one base from a much bigger clone, this may be a read error. The gene calls are TRBV4-2 and TRBJ1-1; unclear D gene. Per the germline V gene, CDR1 is LGHNA and CDR2 is YNFKEQ. V lost 0 bases and J 6 bases, leaving 14 bases between the germline ends. CDR3 size: 15 residues. The CDR3 here is CASSQETNKYAEAFF. The DNA for the CDR3 is TGTGCCAGCAGCCAAGAGACGAACAAATACGCTGAAGCTTTCTTT.

This clonotype appeared a few times. The chain has TRBV7-9 and TRBJ1-6; 10 nucleotides line up with TRBD1. Losses at the gene ends were 5 bases for V and 7 bases for J; bases not matched to a gene: 5. The CDR3 consists of 15 residues. Per germline, CDR1 SEHNR and CDR2 FQNEAQ (reference sequence). The CDR3 nucleotides are TGTGCCAGCAGCACAGGGACAGGGGAAAATTCACCCCTCCACTTT. Encoded protein: CASSTGTGENSPLHF.

This chain connects TRBV12-3 or TRBV12-4 to TRBJ2-3; D unclear. This CDR3 region has 14 residues. V lost 3 bases and J lost 1, with 8 bases in between. CDR3: CASSFSRRTDTQYF. The DNA for the CDR3 is TGTGCCAGCAGTTTCAGCAGACGCACAGATACGCAGTATTTT.

This clonotype was detected a few times. The genes are TRBV18 and TRBJ2-1; 9 bases align to TRBD2. V dropped 3 bases and J dropped 5; count of bases not matched to a gene: 8. Looked up from germline, CDR1 is KGHSH and CDR2 is LQKENI. CDR3 length: 16 amino acids. CDR3 DNA: TGTGCCAGCTCACCGTTAGCGGGAGATCTTAACAATGAGCAGTTCTTC. It yields the protein CASSPLAGDLNNEQFF.

Of note for this clonotype: It may be a read error: a sequence one base away is much more abundant. The V and J genes are TRBV20-1 and TRBJ2-2; 8 bases line up with TRBD2. Germline loops: CDR1 DFQATT, CDR2 SNEGSKA (reference sequence). The CDR3 loop spans 12 amino acids. J gave up 6 bases and V 7 bases, and 4 bases lay outside the gene matches. The CDR3 DNA sequence: TGCAGTGTAGCGGGGAATGCCGGGGAGCTGTTTTTT. Protein sequence: CSVAGNAGELFF.

This clonotype occurred many times. The chain combines TRBV25-1 with TRBJ1-3, with D perhaps matching TRBD1 (6 bases). Trimming removed 5 bases at V and 0 bases at J, with 11 bases between. The CDR3 loop spans 15 amino acids. Germline-derived CDR1 and CDR2 are MGHDK and SYGVNS. The CDR3 region is CASSPRDNSGNTIYF. CDR3 sequence (DNA): TGTGCCAGCAGTCCCCGGGACAACTCTGGAAACACCATATATTTT.

The chain employs TRBV3-1 and TRBJ2-1; 9 bases are a match to TRBD1. Germline V CDR1 and CDR2: LGHDT, YNNKEL (reference sequence). The CDR3 runs to 14 residues. V lost 4 bases, J lost 9 bases, and 7 bases stayed unmatched. The CDR3 sequence: CASSPPGTGPEQFF. The CDR3 DNA reads TGTGCCAGCAGCCCACCTGGGACAGGGCCTGAGCAGTTCTTC.

Concerning this clonotype itself: A much larger clone differs by one base, so this may be a read error. The chain is built from TRBV3-1 and TRBJ2-1, with 11 bases matching TRBD2. J lost 7 bases, V lost 7 bases, and 9 bases had no gene match. Germline-derived CDR1 and CDR2 are LGHDT and YNNKEL (reference sequence). The CDR3 runs to 15 residues. The CDR3 DNA is TGTGCCAGCATCCAGACTAGCGGGACAGGGAATGAGCAGTTCTTC. It codes for CASIQTSGTGNEQFF.

This clonotype was counted between two and nine times. The chain recombines TRBV5-1 with TRBJ2-2; TRBD1 agrees at 7 bases. Germline CDR1 is SGHRS and CDR2 is YFSETQ. J gave up 4 bases and V 1 base, and 7 bases lay outside the gene matches. The CDR3 consists of 16 residues. Here the CDR3 reads CASSLQGVGSTGELFF. CDR3 in DNA: TGCGCCAGCAGCTTGCAGGGGGTCGGCAGCACCGGGGAGCTGTTTTTT. The variable domain in full, completed from reference TRBV5-1 and TRBJ2-2, reads KAGVTQTPRYLIKTRGQQVTLSCSPISGHRSVSWYQQTPGQGLQFLFEYFSETQRNKGNFPGRFSGRQFSNSRSEMNVSTLELGDSALYLCASSLQGVGSTGELFFGEGSRLTVL.

This clonotype has ten or more counts. This chain uses TRBV27 with TRBJ2-3; 11 nucleotides match TRBD2. The length of the CDR3 is 14 residues. CDR1 is MNHEY and CDR2 is SMNVEV in the germline V gene (reference sequence). V lost 8 bases, J lost 4 bases, and 5 bases stayed unmatched. CDR3 DNA sequence: TGTGCCAGCTCGACTAGCGGGATAGCAGATACGCAGTATTTT. Translation gives CASSTSGIADTQYF.

This clonotype was seen at least ten times. This chain links TRBV28 with TRBJ2-1; the match to TRBD2 covers 7 bases. The CDR3 contains 14 residues. Germline lookup yields CDR1 MDHEN and CDR2 SYDVKM. Trimming removed 8 bases from V and 4 bases from J; junction bases left unmatched: 8. The CDR3 DNA reads as TGTGCCAGCGACCCCGGGGGGTCATACAATGAGCAGTTCTTC. This codes for CASDPGGSYNEQFF.

Regarding this clonotype: A single base separates this from a much larger clone, so it may be a read error. The rearrangement uses TRBV18 and TRBJ2-3; possible D gene TRBD2, 5 bases. Looked up from germline, CDR1 is KGHSH and CDR2 is LQKENI. The CDR3 loop spans 15 amino acids. Trimming stripped 0 bases from V and 5 bases from J, with 12 bases between. The CDR3 region has the DNA TGTGCCAGCTCACCACCACTGGGAGACATAGATACGCAGTATTTT. Translating it yields CASSPPLGDIDTQYF.

The chain joins TRBV12-3 or TRBV12-4 to TRBJ2-5, with 7 bases matching TRBD1. The CDR3 is 15 amino acids. The trim removed 6 bases at V and 4 bases at J, leaving 11 bases unmatched. The CDR3 DNA follows: TGTGCCAGCAGCCAATCGACAGGGCTAGGAGAGACCCAGTACTTC. Translation: CASSQSTGLGETQYF.

Details on this clonotype: One junction end does not reproduce the germline sequence, and a read error may be involved. The rearrangement uses TRBV3-1 and TRBJ2-1; D gene unclear. Germline V gene lookup returns CDR1 LGHDT and CDR2 YNNKEL (reference sequence). The CDR3 is 13 residues long. The CDR3 spells CASIQARNNEQFF. The CDR3 region has the DNA TGTGCCAGCATCCAAGCCAGAAACAATGAGCAGTTCTTC.

Notes on this clonotype: Given a much more abundant clone one base away, this may be a read error. The chain combines TRBV20-1 with TRBJ2-3, with 7 bases matching TRBD2. CDR3 length equals 15 residues. Per the germline V gene, CDR1 is DFQATT and CDR2 is SNEGSKA (reference sequence). The CDR3 DNA reads as TGCAGTGATAGAGATCCTCTAGCGGGCACAGATACGCAGTATTTT. Its translation: CSDRDPLAGTDTQYF.